The 26 T cell receptor beta chains below all came from one sample that was sequenced in a study of T cell responses to AZD1222 COVID-19 vaccine. Measured with immunoSEQ multiplex PCR; TCRdb has only the in-frame clones, and not every one. This sample yields 85,000 to 90,000 clones, of which about 93% are seen a single time; less than 5.5% belongs to the top ten. The sequences come from peripheral blood, collected on day 0 of MenACWY control vaccination. The receptors were sampled from an adult in good health.

This chain uses TRBV5-6 with TRBJ2-5, with D unclear. Germline lookup yields CDR1 SGHDT and CDR2 YYEEEE. The CDR3 sequence is 13 residues long. V gave up 2 bases and J gave up 0 bases, with 5 bases separating them. CDR3 residues: CASSLGDQETQYF. Written as DNA, the CDR3 is TGTGCCAGCAGCTTAGGAGACCAAGAGACCCAGTACTTC.

V gene TRBV6-5 combines with J gene TRBJ1-1; D perhaps matches TRBD1 (6 bases). The germline gives CDR1 MNHEY, CDR2 SVGAGI. This CDR3 comprises 13 residues. V was cut by 5 bases and J by 5 bases, with 12 bases left in between. In DNA form, the CDR3 reads TGTGCCAGCAGTCAACAGGGTAGAACTGAAGCTTTCTTT. It codes for CASSQQGRTEAFF.

The chain couples TRBV11-1 to TRBJ1-1; D unclear. The CDR3 spans 13 residues. Per germline, CDR1 SGHAT and CDR2 FQDESV (reference sequence). The ends were cut back, 2 bases at V and 0 bases at J, with 4 bases in the middle. CDR3 loop: CASSLPVNTEAFF. CDR3 coding DNA: TGTGCCAGCAGCTTACCTGTGAACACTGAAGCTTTCTTT.

The V call is TRBV28, the J call TRBJ1-6; weak D call: TRBD1 (5 bases). The CDR3 is 15 residues long. Deletions cut 6 bases from V and 3 bases from J, with 12 bases between. The germline V gene has CDR1 MDHEN and CDR2 SYDVKM. Written as DNA, the CDR3 is TGTGCCAGCAGCCCACCGGGACTCTATAATTCACCCCTCCACTTT. As protein: CASSPPGLYNSPLHF.

This chain uses TRBV7-9 with TRBJ2-7; D gene uncertain. The V gene's germline CDR1 is SEHNR and CDR2 FQNEAQ (reference sequence). This CDR3 is 14 amino acids long. Trimming pared 4 bases from V and 6 bases from J, leaving 16 bases between. CDR3 coding DNA: TGTGCCAGCAGCTCCACCACCCATTCAGGCGAGCAGTACTTC. This codes for CASSSTTHSGEQYF.

The rearrangement uses TRBV28 and TRBJ2-2, with 10 bases lining up with TRBD1. The V and J ends lost 3 bases and 4 bases, in that order; junction bases with no gene match: 2. Germline V gives CDR1 MDHEN, CDR2 SYDVKM. CDR3 length: 15 residues. CDR3 residues: CASSFRDRGTGELFF. CDR3 sequence (DNA): TGTGCCAGCAGTTTCCGGGACAGGGGCACCGGGGAGCTGTTTTTT.

The chain couples TRBV7-3 to TRBJ2-1, with TRBD1 as a possible D gene (6 bases). V was shortened by 6 bases and J by 0 bases, with 12 bases between the two germline ends. The germline CDR1 and CDR2 sequences are SGHTA and FQGTGA. The CDR3 has 15 residues. DNA for the CDR3: TGTGCCAGCAGTAGGGACATGAGCTCCTACAATGAGCAGTTCTTC. Protein: CASSRDMSSYNEQFF.

This clone was counted a single time. The chain recombines TRBV5-1 with TRBJ1-5; D unclear. This CDR3 spans 13 amino acids. Germline assignment: CDR1 SGHRS and CDR2 YFSETQ. The V end lost 0 bases, the J end lost 1 base, and 2 bases lay between the germline ends. CDR3 DNA: TGCGCCAGCAGCTTGGACAGCAATCAGCCCCAGCATTTT. Its translation: CASSLDSNQPQHF.

V is TRBV18 and J is TRBJ2-5, with TRBD1 matching 7 bases. The CDR3 has 15 amino acids. Germline loops: CDR1 KGHSH, CDR2 LQKENI. V trimming: 3 bases; J trimming: 4 bases; junction bases outside the gene matches: 8. CDR3 in DNA: TGTGCCAGCTCACCCTACACCGGGACAGCAGAGACCCAGTACTTC. Translation: CASSPYTGTAETQYF.

This chain uses TRBV7-8 with TRBJ2-5; 7 bases fit TRBD2. Germline CDR1 reads SGHVS; CDR2 reads FQNEAQ. The CDR3 has 15 amino acids. The ends lost 2 bases at V and 5 bases at J; junction bases unmatched: 8. CDR3 region: CASSLRAGVPETQYF. CDR3 bases: TGTGCCAGCAGCTTAAGGGCGGGGGTCCCGGAGACCCAGTACTTC.

V is TRBV7-2 and J is TRBJ1-2, with 7 bases identical to TRBD1. There are 15 residues in the CDR3. Germline CDR1 and CDR2: SGHTA and FQGNSA. V was pared by 4 bases and J by 3 bases, with 8 bases of the junction left unmatched. The CDR3 nucleotides read TGTGCCAGCAGCTCACAGGGGCTATTGGACTATGGCTACACCTTC. As protein: CASSSQGLLDYGYTF.

The chain carries TRBV6-6 and TRBJ1-2; maybe TRBD1 (5 bases). V was cut by 6 bases and J by 2 bases, with 16 bases left in between. Germline V gene sequence: CDR1 MNHNY, CDR2 SVGAGI (reference sequence). The CDR3 has 15 amino acids. CDR3 protein: CASSQEAGPNYGYTF. DNA of the CDR3: TGTGCCAGCAGCCAAGAGGCGGGGCCGAACTATGGCTACACCTTC.

This chain uses TRBV2 with TRBJ2-4; D not certain. The CDR3 sequence is 15 residues long. V was pared by 6 bases and J by 1 base, with 13 bases between. Germline CDR1 SNHLY, CDR2 FYNNEI. The CDR3 protein is CASRGQFNAKNIQYF. DNA of the CDR3: TGTGCCAGCAGAGGGCAATTTAACGCCAAAAACATTCAGTACTTC.

The V call is TRBV7-9, the J call TRBJ2-3, with a possible D match to TRBD2 (5 bases). Germline values: CDR1 SEHNR, CDR2 FQNEAQ (reference sequence). Deletions cut 1 base from V and 6 bases from J, with 8 bases between. The CDR3 loop spans 13 amino acids. The CDR3 reads CASSLDRGDTQYF. CDR3 bases: TGTGCCAGCAGCTTAGATCGGGGTGATACGCAGTATTTT.

The chain couples TRBV6-2 or TRBV6-3 to TRBJ1-5; D unclear. V was pared by 2 bases and J by 3 bases, with 11 bases between. The CDR3 runs 15 residues. Per germline, CDR1 MNHEY and CDR2 SVGEGT. In DNA form, the CDR3 reads TGTGCCAGCAGTTACCCGCGGCTCTCCAATCAGCCCCAGCATTTT. Its protein product is CASSYPRLSNQPQHF.

The chain employs TRBV29-1 and TRBJ2-1, with 7 bases that match TRBD2. The V gene end was trimmed by 6 bases and the J gene end by 6 bases; junction bases not matched to a gene: 11. The CDR3 totals 14 residues. Germline V gives CDR1 SQVTM, CDR2 ANQGSEA. The CDR3 spells CSVDKGGSSNEQFF. The CDR3 DNA reads as TGCAGCGTAGATAAGGGCGGGAGTAGCAATGAGCAGTTCTTC.

The chain uses TRBV29-1 and TRBJ1-2, with a tentative D call TRBD1 (5 bases). Per germline, CDR1 SQVTM and CDR2 ANQGSEA. Trimming cost V 1 base and J 2 bases, with 8 bases left between them. The CDR3 spans 13 residues. For the CDR3, the DNA is TGCAGCGTTGAAGCCAGGGAGAACTATGGCTACACCTTC. Its translation is CSVEARENYGYTF.

The chain carries TRBV10-3 and TRBJ2-3; weak D call: TRBD2 (5 bases). Germline CDR1 and CDR2: ENHRY and SYGVKD. V gave up 4 bases and J gave up 5 bases, with 10 bases separating them. This CDR3 is built from 13 residues. CDR3 protein: CAISAAAGDTQYF. In nucleotides, the CDR3 is TGTGCCATCAGTGCGGCTGCGGGAGATACGCAGTATTTT.

The rearrangement joins TRBV5-1 to TRBJ2-7; no definite D call. This CDR3 spans 14 amino acids. V was clipped by 4 bases and J by 3 bases, with 14 bases between them. Germline values: CDR1 SGHRS, CDR2 YFSETQ. CDR3 DNA: TGCGCCAGCAGCGCCCCCGGGCAGATCTACGAGCAGTACTTC. Translation: CASSAPGQIYEQYF.

The DNA for the CDR3 is TGTGCCAGCAGCCCTCAGGGGACATCGAACACTGAAGCTTTCTTT. Residues: CASSPQGTSNTEAFF. The chain has TRBV7-9 and TRBJ1-1; weak D call: TRBD1 (6 bases). The V gene's germline CDR1 is SEHNR and CDR2 FQNEAQ (reference sequence). The CDR3 covers 15 residues. V lost 5 bases and J lost 1, with 14 bases in between. The entire variable domain, with the rest obtained from reference TRBV7-9 and TRBJ1-1, is as follows: DTGVSQNPRHKITKRGQNVTFRCDPISEHNRLYWYRQTLGQGPEFLTYFQNEAQLEKSRLLSDRFSAERPKGSFSTLEIQRTEQGDSAMYLCASSPQGTSNTEAFFGQGTRLTVV.

The table lists this clone with a count of one. The chain joins TRBV28 to TRBJ1-3; TRBD1 is a possible D gene (5 bases). Trimming removed 4 bases at V and 14 bases at J, with 21 bases between. Germline values: CDR1 MDHEN, CDR2 SYDVKM. The CDR3 loop spans 14 amino acids. CDR3 sequence: CASSSGTVAWGVYF. DNA of the CDR3: TGTGCCAGCAGTTCCGGGACGGTTGCCTGGGGGGTATATTTT.

In its sample, this clone was seen once. This rearrangement joins TRBV20-1 to TRBJ2-7; D unresolved. The V gene lost 3 bases and the J gene lost 0 bases, with 12 bases spanning the gap. The germline V gene encodes CDR1 DFQATT and CDR2 SNEGSKA (reference sequence). The CDR3 extends over 14 amino acids. This CDR3 reads CSASPPGSSYEQYF. The CDR3 nucleotides read TGCAGTGCTAGTCCGCCTGGAAGCTCCTACGAGCAGTACTTC.

V is TRBV24-1 and J is TRBJ1-5; possibly TRBD1 for D (6 bases). V was cut by 3 bases and J by 6 bases, with 23 bases left in between. CDR3 length: 18 amino acids. In germline, CDR1 is KGHDR, CDR2 SFDVKD. CDR3 nucleotide sequence: TGTGCCACCAGTGATACTCCCGCGGGCACAGGGTGGGGTCAGCCCCAGCATTTT. It translates to CATSDTPAGTGWGQPQHF.

CDR3 sequence reads: CASSKPRGRDQSYEQYF. The CDR3 region has the DNA TGTGCCAGCAGCAAGCCCAGAGGTCGGGACCAGTCCTACGAGCAGTACTTC. This chain connects TRBV21-1 to TRBJ2-7. TRBV21-1 has pseudogene status. The CDR3 runs to 17 residues.

The chain recombines TRBV18 with TRBJ2-2; the match to TRBD2 covers 7 bases. The germline CDR1 and CDR2 sequences are KGHSH and LQKENI. J was trimmed by 4 bases and V by 0 bases; bases with no gene match: 8. This CDR3 region has 17 residues. In DNA form, the CDR3 reads TGTGCCAGCTCACCACCGGGGGGGACCTCGGGCACCGGGGAGCTGTTTTTT. Translation gives CASSPPGGTSGTGELFF.

Only one count was recorded for this clone. The chain links TRBV5-1 to TRBJ2-7, with 8 nucleotides matching TRBD2. The V and J ends lost 1 base and 11 bases, in that order; junction bases with no gene match: 11. The CDR3 loop spans 14 amino acids. CDR1 and CDR2 (germline): SGHRS, YFSETQ. CDR3 region: CASSLMGELAEKYF. DNA of the CDR3: TGCGCCAGCAGCTTGATGGGCGAACTAGCGGAGAAGTACTTC.